This T cell receptor beta chain is drawn from a study of cytomegalovirus exposure and HLA in healthy donors. General study points: Cytomegalovirus status was reportedly diagnosed by the classifier with high specificity and sensitivity.

The PCR was carried out with 60 Vbeta primers and 13 Jbeta primers. Sequenced by immunoSEQ multiplex PCR; TCRdb stores in-frame clones only, minus some. The table records about 98,000 clones, 70% of them present only once. This clone was recorded a few times. As yet, its antigen is unknown. CDR1 is SGHTS, CDR2 YDEGEE, per germline. This CDR3 contains 15 residues. The germline V and J ends were trimmed by 2 bases and 13 bases, with 21 bases remaining between them. The source material was PBMCs. This chain links TRBV5-8 with TRBJ1-4; D might be TRBD1 (5 bases). This clonotype was obtained from a middle-aged man in good health and CMV-seronegative. Here the CDR3 DNA reads TGTGCCAGCAGCTTTACCCGTCAGGGCGGAGCGGGACTGTTTTTT. Its protein product is CASSFTRQGGAGLFF. The variable domain in full, with the rest retrieved from reference TRBV5-8 and TRBJ1-4, is EAGVTQSPTHLIKTRGQQATLRCSPISGHTSVYWYQQALGLGLQFLLWYDEGEERNRGNFPPRFSGRQFPNYSSELNVNALELEDSALYLCASSFTRQGGAGLFFGSGTQLSVL.